This T cell receptor (beta chain) came from a study of control samples from healthy donors and cancer patients. Data came from immunoSEQ multiplex PCR; TCRdb stores just in-frame clones and leaves some out. The data show approximately 70,000 clones, about 87% seen once. CDR1 MRHNA and CDR2 SNTAGT come from the germline V gene. V dropped 5 bases and J dropped 7; count of bases not matched to a gene: 6. The CDR3 totals 16 residues. This receptor was identified in a man in his fifties in good health. The V gene is TRBV6-4, the J gene TRBJ2-1; TRBD2 matches at 15 bases. Source material: blood. This CDR3 is CASSPGTSGRLNEQFF. CDR3 DNA sequence: TGTGCCAGCAGTCCCGGGACTAGCGGGAGGTTAAATGAGCAGTTCTTC.